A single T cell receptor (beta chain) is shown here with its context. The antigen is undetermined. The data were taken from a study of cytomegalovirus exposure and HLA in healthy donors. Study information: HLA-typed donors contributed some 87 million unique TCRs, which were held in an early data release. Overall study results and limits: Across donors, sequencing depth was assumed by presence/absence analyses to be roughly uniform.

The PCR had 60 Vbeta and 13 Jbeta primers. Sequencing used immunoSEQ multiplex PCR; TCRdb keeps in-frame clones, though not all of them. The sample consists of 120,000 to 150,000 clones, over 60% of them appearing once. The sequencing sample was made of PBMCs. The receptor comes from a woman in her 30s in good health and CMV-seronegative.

The CDR3 DNA follows: TGTGCCAGCAACTGGACAGGAGCCTACGAGCAGTACTTC. Its translation is CASNWTGAYEQYF. This rearrangement joins TRBV27 to TRBJ2-7, with 7 bases matching TRBD1. Germline CDR1 reads MNHEY; CDR2 reads SMNVEV (reference sequence). The trim removed 7 bases at V and 2 bases at J, leaving 5 bases unmatched. The CDR3 has 13 amino acids.